The 8 T cell receptor beta chains below come from one sample, sequenced in a study of control samples from healthy donors and cancer patients. Generated by immunoSEQ multiplex PCR, the TCRdb table keeps only in-frame clones and is missing some. The sample has tens of thousands of clones; more than 70% are singletons. The sequenced sample consisted of PBMCs. Receptor source: a man aged 40-49 years with colorectal cancer.

The chain has TRBV28 and TRBJ1-5; the D gene is possibly TRBD1 (6 bases). The CDR3 length is 14 residues. Trimming shortened V by 7 bases and J by 1 base, and 11 bases separated the two germline ends. CDR1 MDHEN and CDR2 SYDVKM come from the germline V gene. This CDR3 is CASNDRKSNQPQHF. The CDR3 bases are TGTGCCAGCAATGACAGGAAAAGCAATCAGCCCCAGCATTTT.

The chain employs TRBV9 and TRBJ2-5; D possibly corresponds to TRBD1 (6 bases). Trimming shortened V by 8 bases and J by 3 bases, and 11 bases separated the two germline ends. Per the germline V gene, CDR1 is SGDLS and CDR2 is YYNGEE. The CDR3 runs to 12 residues. The CDR3 DNA follows: TGTGCCAGTCTGAACAGGGAAGAGACCCAGTACTTC. Translated, it gives CASLNREETQYF.

Regarding this clone: The same CDR3 is also encoded by other DNA sequences in this sample. V gene TRBV27 combines with J gene TRBJ1-4; D gene ambiguous. The ends were cut back, 5 bases at V and 0 bases at J, with 4 bases in the middle. Per germline, CDR1 MNHEY and CDR2 SMNVEV (reference sequence). There are 13 residues in the CDR3. DNA of the CDR3: TGTGCCAGCAGTCTCGCAACTAATGAAAAACTGTTTTTT. Translating it yields CASSLATNEKLFF.

The CDR3 nucleotides are TGCAGCGTTGCAGGGAAGGGAGACCTCTACGAGCAGTACTTC. Encoded protein: CSVAGKGDLYEQYF. The chain is built from TRBV29-1 and TRBJ2-7; the D gene could be TRBD1 or TRBD2 (5 bases each). The CDR3 has 14 residues. Trimming left V 4 bases short and J 3 bases short, with 16 bases between. Germline values: CDR1 SQVTM, CDR2 ANQGSEA.

V is TRBV12-3 or TRBV12-4 and J is TRBJ2-7; the match to TRBD1 covers 7 bases. V gave up 6 bases and J gave up 5 bases; unmatched junction bases: 4. CDR3 length: 12 residues. This CDR3 is CASSVGGHEQYF. DNA of the CDR3: TGTGCCAGCAGCGTAGGGGGCCACGAGCAGTACTTC.

The chain has TRBV28 and TRBJ2-7, with D perhaps being TRBD1 or TRBD2 (6 bases each). Germline lookup yields CDR1 MDHEN and CDR2 SYDVKM. Deletions cut 3 bases from V and 2 bases from J, with 17 bases between. The CDR3 has 16 residues. As DNA, the CDR3 is TGTGCCAGCAGTTTTGGTGTTGGGGGGCCCACCTACGAGCAGTACTTC. Protein sequence: CASSFGVGGPTYEQYF.

The CDR3 DNA reads TGTGCCAGTAGAGGCGAAACAACTAATGAAAAACTGTTTTTT. Translated, it gives CASRGETTNEKLFF. This chain joins TRBV19 and TRBJ1-4; D ambiguous. The CDR3 spans 14 residues. Germline loops: CDR1 LNHDA, CDR2 SQIVND (reference sequence). V was trimmed by 6 bases and J by 0 bases, leaving 8 bases between them.

This clone was found once. The chain is built from TRBV4-1 and TRBJ2-1, with TRBD2 as a possible D gene (6 bases). The CDR3 extends over 18 amino acids. Trimming removed 0 bases from V and 0 bases from J, with 15 bases in between. Per germline, CDR1 MGHRA and CDR2 YSYEKL. The CDR3 sequence: CASSQDRLAIGSYNEQFF. CDR3 bases: TGCGCCAGCAGCCAAGATCGGCTAGCGATCGGCTCCTACAATGAGCAGTTCTTC.